This T cell receptor beta chain was captured by sequencing in a study of tumour-infiltrating T cells in Burkitt lymphoma. As for the study in general: The Burkitt lymphoma cohort spanned all epidemiological subtypes. Repertoire clonality predicted overall and progression-free survival. Study results and limitations: Several public clonotypes were shared across many Burkitt lymphoma patients.

Clones were read by immunoSEQ multiplex PCR, and TCRdb kept only the in-frame ones, dropping some. The repertoire holds around 45,000 clones, with around 29% as singletons. In this sample, this clone turned up a few times. Its specificity is not known. The germline gives CDR1 SGHTA, CDR2 FQGTGA. Deletions cut 5 bases from V and 0 bases from J, with 9 bases between. CDR3 size: 14 residues. The sequence was obtained from a human donor with Burkitt lymphoma. The gene calls are TRBV7-3 and TRBJ2-3; tentatively, D is TRBD1 (5 bases). The sample taken for sequencing was tumor tissue. CDR3: CASSPGKSTDTQYF. Here the CDR3 DNA reads TGTGCCAGCAGCCCAGGGAAAAGCACAGATACGCAGTATTTT.